These T cell receptor beta chains were read from a single sample in a study of T cells in Graves' hyperthyroidism and ophthalmopathy. MiXCR, applied by TCRdb to the multiplex PCR reads, yields one record per CDR3 protein. The sample contains about 410,000 distinct CDR3 sequences, 14% to 15% of which appear only once. The specimen was blood. The source is a young man with Graves' ophthalmopathy. Both conserved end residues are part of each CDR3. Fields, in order: V gene, J gene, clone size, D gene, CDR3 DNA, CDR3 protein. A D gene is named only where the DNA matches it firmly. Clone size is shown for a subset of rows, as once, few, many or a class of expanded clone.

v_call: TRBV3-1
j_call: TRBJ2-2
clone_size: many
d_call: .
cdr3_nt: TGTGCCAGCAGCCCCTTGGGAGGGGAGCTGTTTTTT
cdr3_aa: CASSPLGGELFF

v_call: TRBV4-1
j_call: TRBJ2-7
clone_size: many
d_call: .
cdr3_nt: TGCGCCAGCAGCCAAGTGGGACGGATCTACGAGCAGTACTTC
cdr3_aa: CASSQVGRIYEQYF

v_call: TRBV4-1
j_call: TRBJ2-5
clone_size: many
d_call: .
cdr3_nt: TGCGCCAGCAGCCCAGCAGCGGAAGAGACCCAGTACTTC
cdr3_aa: CASSPAAEETQYF

v_call: TRBV20-1
j_call: TRBJ2-1
clone_size: many
d_call: TRBD2
cdr3_nt: TGCAGTGCCCAAAGACTAGCTCAGGAGCAGTTCTTC
cdr3_aa: CSAQRLAQEQFF

v_call: TRBV25-1
j_call: TRBJ2-5
clone_size: few
d_call: .
cdr3_nt: TGTGCCAGCAGGAGGGGGGGAGGAGAGACCCAGTACTTC
cdr3_aa: CASRRGGGETQYF

v_call: TRBV10-2
j_call: TRBJ2-2
clone_size: many
d_call: .
cdr3_nt: TGCGCCAGCAGAGAACAGTCTTACACCGGGGAGCTGTTTTTT
cdr3_aa: CASREQSYTGELFF

v_call: TRBV28
j_call: TRBJ2-2
clone_size: many
d_call: .
cdr3_nt: TGTGCCAGCAGTTCACAGGGGGGGGAACGCACCGGGGAGCTGTTTTTT
cdr3_aa: CASSSQGGERTGELFF

v_call: TRBV9
j_call: TRBJ2-3
clone_size: many
d_call: .
cdr3_nt: TGTGCCAGCAGCGATCAAAGCACAGATACGCAGTATTTT
cdr3_aa: CASSDQSTDTQYF

v_call: TRBV18
j_call: TRBJ1-1
clone_size: .
d_call: TRBD1
cdr3_nt: TGTGCCAGCCCACCATTGCCGGACAGGGACACTGAAGCTTTCTTT
cdr3_aa: CASPPLPDRDTEAFF

v_call: TRBV5-1
j_call: TRBJ2-1
clone_size: many
d_call: .
cdr3_nt: TGCGCCAGCAGCTTGGCGACCCGGGCGATTGAGCAGTTCTTC
cdr3_aa: CASSLATRAIEQFF

v_call: TRBV9
j_call: TRBJ2-2
clone_size: .
d_call: TRBD1
cdr3_nt: TGTGCCAGCAGCACCTTACCGGGACAGGGGACAGCCGGGGAGCTGTTTTTT
cdr3_aa: CASSTLPGQGTAGELFF

v_call: TRBV10-3
j_call: TRBJ2-1
clone_size: .
d_call: TRBD1
cdr3_nt: TGTGCCACGACCAGTGGGACAGGGGGCATGAATGAGCAGTTCTTC
cdr3_aa: CATTSGTGGMNEQFF

v_call: TRBV3-1
j_call: TRBJ1-2
clone_size: many
d_call: .
cdr3_nt: TGTGCCAGCAGCCAAGATGTAGGCGGCCCTAGCTATGGCTACACCTTC
cdr3_aa: CASSQDVGGPSYGYTF

v_call: TRBV11-2
j_call: TRBJ2-1
clone_size: .
d_call: TRBD2
cdr3_nt: TGTGCCAGCAGCCCCCGGACTAGCTATGAGCAGTTCTTC
cdr3_aa: CASSPRTSYEQFF